The 6 T cell receptor beta chains below were found in one sample sequenced in a study of cytomegalovirus exposure and HLA in healthy donors. PCR used 60 Vbeta primers and 13 Jbeta primers. Libraries were prepared by immunoSEQ multiplex PCR; TCRdb keeps only in-frame clonotypes and omits some of them. Seen here are 150,000 to 200,000 clones, roughly 84% observed once, and the top ten hold 0.25% to 0.3%. The sample consisted of PBMCs. The receptors originated from a boy aged 10-17 years in good health and CMV-seronegative.

J is TRBJ2-1 and V is TRBV27; 13 bases map to TRBD2. Losses at the gene ends were 7 bases for V and 5 bases for J; bases not matched to a gene: 11. This CDR3 contains 17 residues. The germline V gene has CDR1 MNHEY and CDR2 SMNVEV (reference sequence). The CDR3 protein is CASIIRLAGGKDNEQFF. The CDR3 coding sequence is TGTGCCAGCATCATCAGACTAGCGGGAGGAAAGGACAATGAGCAGTTCTTC.

The rearrangement links TRBV7-9 to TRBJ2-7; D is unresolved. This CDR3 region has 10 residues. The germline V gene has CDR1 SEHNR and CDR2 FQNEAQ (reference sequence). V dropped 8 bases and J dropped 7 bases, with 9 bases sitting between them. The CDR3 nucleotides are TGTGCCAGCGGTCCCGGGGAGCAGTACTTC. Translation gives CASGPGEQYF.

This sequence joins TRBV5-8 and TRBJ1-1; weak D call: TRBD1 (6 bases). The V end was cut by 7 bases, the J end by 9 bases, with 16 bases between. The CDR3 length is 12 residues. Looked up from germline, CDR1 is SGHTS and CDR2 is YDEGEE. The DNA for the CDR3 is TGTGCCAGCGGAACAGGGAGGGTGCAAGCTTTCTTT. Translation: CASGTGRVQAFF. Full variable domain (rest looked up from reference TRBV5-8 and TRBJ1-1): EAGVTQSPTHLIKTRGQQATLRCSPISGHTSVYWYQQALGLGLQFLLWYDEGEERNRGNFPPRFSGRQFPNYSSELNVNALELEDSALYLCASGTGRVQAFFGQGTRLTVV.

The rearrangement links TRBV2 to TRBJ2-5; a possible D gene is TRBD2 (5 bases). The J call may not be correct, given that the DNA end is closer to TRBJ2-7. CDR3 length equals 14 residues. The germline V gene encodes CDR1 SNHLY and CDR2 FYNNEI. The CDR3: CARAPRELSYEQYF. In DNA form, the CDR3 reads TGTGCCAGGGCCCCTAGGGAGCTCTCCTACGAGCAGTACTTC.

J is TRBJ1-1 and V is TRBV6-1, with D unclear. V dropped 4 bases and J dropped 0 bases, with 9 bases sitting between them. Per the germline V gene, CDR1 is MNHNS and CDR2 is SASEGT. The CDR3 contains 14 residues. In DNA, the CDR3 is TGTGCCAGCAGTGTTGATTACATGAACACTGAAGCTTTCTTT. Its translation is CASSVDYMNTEAFF.

This chain links TRBV18 with TRBJ2-1; 7 bases align to TRBD1. Germline lookup yields CDR1 KGHSH and CDR2 LQKENI. The CDR3 runs 19 residues. The V and J ends lost 2 bases and 4 bases, in that order; junction bases with no gene match: 17. CDR3 sequence (DNA): TGTGCCAGCTCACCAAACCCCCAGGTTTTGACAGGGCAGTACAATGAGCAGTTCTTC. Translation gives CASSPNPQVLTGQYNEQFF. Supplemented by reference TRBV18 and TRBJ2-1, the full variable domain reads NAGVMQNPRHLVRRRGQEARLRCSPMKGHSHVYWYRQLPEEGLKFMVYLQKENIIDESGMPKERFSAEFPKEGPSILRIQQVVRGDSAAYFCASSPNPQVLTGQYNEQFFGPGTRLTVL.